The rows below give T cell receptor beta chains drawn from one sample of a study of control samples from healthy donors and cancer patients. The method was immunoSEQ multiplex PCR; TCRdb's version includes in-frame clones alone and lacks a portion of them. In the table there are about 44,000 clones, around 75% of which are singletons. Sequencing input: formalin-fixed, paraffin-embedded tissue. The receptors come from a male donor with melanoma. CDR3s include the opening cysteine and the closing phenylalanine or tryptophan. A D gene is named only where the DNA matches it firmly. Expanded clones are given a class, and other clones once, few, many or no size at all.

-	TRBJ1-2	TRBV3-1/TRBV3-2	-	TGTGCCAGCAGCCAGTTCACGGGGGGTGGCTACACCTTC	CASSQFTGGGYTF
-	TRBJ1-6	TRBV4-1	-	TGCGCCAGCAGCCCTCTCGGGAGGGCCCCTGATTCACCCCTCCACTTT	CASSPLGRAPDSPLHF
-	TRBJ2-3	TRBV7-3	few	TGTGCCAGCAGCTTAACCGGGACCACAGATACGCAGTATTTT	CASSLTGTTDTQYF
-	TRBJ1-4	TRBV5-6	few	TGTGCCAGCAGCTTTAAACAGACAAATGAAAAACTGTTTTTT	CASSFKQTNEKLFF
-	TRBJ1-4	TRBV7-9	-	TGTGCCAGCAGCCCCCGGTCGGGGGAGGGTGAAAAACTGTTTTTT	CASSPRSGEGEKLFF
-	TRBJ1-2	TRBV4-1	-	TGCGCCAGCAGCCAAGATACGGGAACCTATGGCTACACCTTC	CASSQDTGTYGYTF
TRBD1	TRBJ2-7	TRBV27	-	TGTGCCAGCAGTTTTGCCGGACAGGGGAACGAGCAGTACTTC	CASSFAGQGNEQYF
-	TRBJ2-1	TRBV5-5	few	TGTGCCAGCAGCTTGGCCGCCGGGAGTGGCGGCGATGAGCAGTTCTTC	CASSLAAGSGGDEQFF
TRBD1	TRBJ2-7	TRBV2	-	TGTGCCAGGACCCAGGGGGCGGGTAAACGGAACGAGCAGTACTTC	CARTQGAGKRNEQYF
TRBD2	TRBJ2-1	TRBV7-3	-	TGTGCCAGCAGCTTAACCAGCACTGCGGGAGGTTCCGGCAATGAGCAGTTCTTC	CASSLTSTAGGSGNEQFF
TRBD2	TRBJ2-2	TRBV7-8	-	TGTGCCAGCAGCCCGACTAGCGGGAGTTTGCAGTTGGGGGAGCTGTTTTTT	CASSPTSGSLQLGELFF
-	TRBJ2-7	TRBV7-2	-	TGTGCCAGCAGCACCCGCAGCTCCTACGAGCAGTACTTC	CASSTRSSYEQYF
-	TRBJ2-4	TRBV28	-	TGTGCCAGCAGTCCTTATAGGGGCATTCAGTACTTC	CASSPYRGIQYF
-	TRBJ2-1	TRBV12-3/TRBV12-4	-	TGTGCCAGCAGTTATCCCCCGACAGCAGAGCAGTTCTTC	CASSYPPTAEQFF
TRBD1	TRBJ1-5	TRBV19	few	TGTGCCAGTAGTATGGACAGGAGGATACAGCCCCAGCATTTT	CASSMDRRIQPQHF
-	TRBJ2-7	TRBV6-5	few	TGTGCCAGCAGTTGGGGACCTTCCTACGAGCAGTACTTC	CASSWGPSYEQYF
-	TRBJ2-2	TRBV7-3	-	TGTGCCAGCAGCCCTGGACTTGCGAACACCGGGGAGCTGTTTTTT	CASSPGLANTGELFF
-	TRBJ1-2	TRBV27	-	TGTGCCAGCTCGGCAGGGGAAGACTATGGCTACACCTTC	CASSAGEDYGYTF
TRBD1	TRBJ2-1	TRBV18	-	TGTGCCAGCTCACCACCTTCGACAGGGTTGGAGCAGTTCTTC	CASSPPSTGLEQFF
TRBD2	TRBJ2-5	TRBV7-6	-	TGTGCCAGCAGCTTAGGTCTAGCGGGAGGAAGGATGGAGACCCAGTACTTC	CASSLGLAGGRMETQYF
TRBD2	TRBJ2-1	TRBV10-1	-	TGCGCCAGCAGTGAGACCGGACTAGCGGGATCCGGCTACAATGAGCAGTTCTTC	CASSETGLAGSGYNEQFF
-	TRBJ1-3	TRBV2	-	TGTGCCAGCAGTCCCATGAGAGACTCTGGAAACACCATATATTTT	CASSPMRDSGNTIYF
-	TRBJ1-1	TRBV19	medium-sized	TGTGCCAGTAGTATAGACCAGGTGAGGACGAACACTGAAGCTTTCTTT	CASSIDQVRTNTEAFF
TRBD2	TRBJ2-3	TRBV24-1	few	TGTGCCACCAGTGATCCCCTCGAACTAGCGGGGGCAGATACGCAGTATTTT	CATSDPLELAGADTQYF
-	TRBJ2-5	TRBV6-6	-	TGTGCCAGCAGTCCATATCCCGCCACTAGAATCATAAAGACCCAGTACTTC	CASSPYPATRIIKTQYF
-	TRBJ1-4	TRBV4-2	-	TGTGCCAGCAGCCAAGATTCACGGGTCGGAAAACTGTTTTTT	CASSQDSRVGKLFF
TRBD2	TRBJ2-3	TRBV6-4	once	TGTGCCAGGCGACTAGCGGGAGGAGGGACGCAGTATTTT	CARRLAGGGTQYF
TRBD1	TRBJ2-7	TRBV28	-	TGTGCCAGCATTACTGGACAGGGGAACTCCTACGAGCAGTACTTC	CASITGQGNSYEQYF
-	TRBJ1-5	TRBV30	-	TGTGCCTGGAGTCGAGTCAGCTCAGATCAGCCCCAGCATTTT	CAWSRVSSDQPQHF
TRBD2	TRBJ2-1	TRBV7-6	-	TGTGCCAGCAGCGAGACTAGCGGATTCTACAATGAGCAGTTCTTC	CASSETSGFYNEQFF
-	TRBJ1-2	TRBV4-2	-	TGTGCCAGCAGCCAAGATGGGGCAACCAACTATGGCTACACCTTC	CASSQDGATNYGYTF
TRBD1	TRBJ1-2	TRBV28	-	TGTGCCAGCAGTGTCCATACTATCGGGACAGCCTATGGCTACACCTTC	CASSVHTIGTAYGYTF
-	TRBJ1-5	TRBV30	-	TGTGCCTGGGCCAGGGAATCGGGGCCCCAGCATTTT	CAWARESGPQHF
-	TRBJ1-2	TRBV5-5	-	TGTGCCAGCAGCTTGGCCGGGGCGGAGTCTAACTATGGCTACACCTTC	CASSLAGAESNYGYTF
-	TRBJ1-1	TRBV28	-	TGTGCCAGCAGTTTATCGGTGAACACTGAAGCTTTCTTT	CASSLSVNTEAFF
-	TRBJ2-1	TRBV11-3	few	TGTGCCAGCAGCCCAGGGGCCGCCAATGAGCAGTTCTTC	CASSPGAANEQFF
-	TRBJ2-7	TRBV30	-	TGTGCCTGGAGTGGTGACTACGAGCAGTACTTC	CAWSGDYEQYF
-	TRBJ2-7	TRBV19	-	TGTGCCACCACCGACAGCTCCTACGAGCAGTACTTC	CATTDSSYEQYF
-	TRBJ2-3	TRBV4-2	few	TGTGCCAGCAGCCATAAGCGTGGGTCTCAGGGGTTAAGCGGGGCCACAGATACGCAGTATTTT	CASSHKRGSQGLSGATDTQYF
TRBD1	TRBJ2-7	TRBV19	-	TGTGCCAGTAGCTTGCTGACAGGGGGCAGTTACGAGCAGTACTTC	CASSLLTGGSYEQYF
TRBD2	TRBJ2-7	TRBV6-5	few	TGTGCCAGCAGCCGTACCGGGACTAGTGCGTACGAGCAGTACTTC	CASSRTGTSAYEQYF
TRBD2	TRBJ2-7	TRBV5-4	-	TGTGCCACCAAAGCGGGAGGCTTGTCCTACGAGCAGTACTTC	CATKAGGLSYEQYF
-	TRBJ2-7	TRBV18	few	TGTGCCAGCTCACAAGGACAGACAGCCTACGAGCAGTACTTC	CASSQGQTAYEQYF
-	TRBJ2-1	TRBV21-1	-	TGTGCCAGCAGCAAAGGTTTTCAACCGGCTAGCAGGTACAATGAGCAGTTCTTC	CASSKGFQPASRYNEQFF
-	TRBJ1-1	TRBV6-5	large	TGTGCCAGCAGCGAGGATGTGTCCACTGAAGCTTTCTTT	CASSEDVSTEAFF
-	TRBJ2-7	TRBV5-6	many	TGTGCCAGCAGCTTGGATCGTCTCGGTACCTACGAGCAGTACTTC	CASSLDRLGTYEQYF
-	TRBJ1-5	TRBV19	-	TGTGCCAGTAGTATTGTCAGGTTTAGCAATCAGCCCCAGCATTTT	CASSIVRFSNQPQHF
-	TRBJ2-7	TRBV2	few	TGTGCCAGCAGGGGCCAGGGCGAGCAGTACTTC	CASRGQGEQYF
-	TRBJ1-5	TRBV5-6	-	TGTGCCAGCAGCTTGTTATATAGCAATCAGCCCCAGCATTTT	CASSLLYSNQPQHF
-	TRBJ2-7	TRBV7-9	-	TGTGCCAGCGGCGGGTCTCTTTACGAGCAGTACTTC	CASGGSLYEQYF
-	TRBJ2-5	TRBV11-3	once	TGTGCCAGCAGCTTCCAGGGTGGGGAGACCCAGTACTTC	CASSFQGGETQYF
-	TRBJ1-2	TRBV12-3/TRBV12-4	-	TGTGCCAGCAGTTTGGTGGCGGACTATGGCTACACCTTC	CASSLVADYGYTF
-	TRBJ2-7	TRBV5-1	-	TGCGCCAGCGCCAGTGGTGGAAATTCCTACGAGCAGTACTTC	CASASGGNSYEQYF
TRBD2	TRBJ2-7	TRBV11-2	few	TGTGCCAGCAGCTTAGGCGGGAGCAGCTCCTACGAGCAGTACTTC	CASSLGGSSSYEQYF
-	TRBJ2-1	TRBV3-1/TRBV3-2	-	TGTGCCAGCAGCCAAGTGGACCATGAGCAGTTCTTC	CASSQVDHEQFF
TRBD1	TRBJ2-5	TRBV3-1/TRBV3-2	-	TGTGCCAGCAGCCAATGGGGCGGGCCACAGGGGCAAGAGACCCAGTACTTC	CASSQWGGPQGQETQYF
TRBD1	TRBJ2-1	TRBV7-8	-	TGTGCCAGCAGCTCACAGGGGAAAGGCTATGAGCAGTTCTTC	CASSSQGKGYEQFF
-	TRBJ2-7	TRBV2	-	TGTGCCAGCAGTGAGGGGTTGTGGGAGCAGTACTTC	CASSEGLWEQYF